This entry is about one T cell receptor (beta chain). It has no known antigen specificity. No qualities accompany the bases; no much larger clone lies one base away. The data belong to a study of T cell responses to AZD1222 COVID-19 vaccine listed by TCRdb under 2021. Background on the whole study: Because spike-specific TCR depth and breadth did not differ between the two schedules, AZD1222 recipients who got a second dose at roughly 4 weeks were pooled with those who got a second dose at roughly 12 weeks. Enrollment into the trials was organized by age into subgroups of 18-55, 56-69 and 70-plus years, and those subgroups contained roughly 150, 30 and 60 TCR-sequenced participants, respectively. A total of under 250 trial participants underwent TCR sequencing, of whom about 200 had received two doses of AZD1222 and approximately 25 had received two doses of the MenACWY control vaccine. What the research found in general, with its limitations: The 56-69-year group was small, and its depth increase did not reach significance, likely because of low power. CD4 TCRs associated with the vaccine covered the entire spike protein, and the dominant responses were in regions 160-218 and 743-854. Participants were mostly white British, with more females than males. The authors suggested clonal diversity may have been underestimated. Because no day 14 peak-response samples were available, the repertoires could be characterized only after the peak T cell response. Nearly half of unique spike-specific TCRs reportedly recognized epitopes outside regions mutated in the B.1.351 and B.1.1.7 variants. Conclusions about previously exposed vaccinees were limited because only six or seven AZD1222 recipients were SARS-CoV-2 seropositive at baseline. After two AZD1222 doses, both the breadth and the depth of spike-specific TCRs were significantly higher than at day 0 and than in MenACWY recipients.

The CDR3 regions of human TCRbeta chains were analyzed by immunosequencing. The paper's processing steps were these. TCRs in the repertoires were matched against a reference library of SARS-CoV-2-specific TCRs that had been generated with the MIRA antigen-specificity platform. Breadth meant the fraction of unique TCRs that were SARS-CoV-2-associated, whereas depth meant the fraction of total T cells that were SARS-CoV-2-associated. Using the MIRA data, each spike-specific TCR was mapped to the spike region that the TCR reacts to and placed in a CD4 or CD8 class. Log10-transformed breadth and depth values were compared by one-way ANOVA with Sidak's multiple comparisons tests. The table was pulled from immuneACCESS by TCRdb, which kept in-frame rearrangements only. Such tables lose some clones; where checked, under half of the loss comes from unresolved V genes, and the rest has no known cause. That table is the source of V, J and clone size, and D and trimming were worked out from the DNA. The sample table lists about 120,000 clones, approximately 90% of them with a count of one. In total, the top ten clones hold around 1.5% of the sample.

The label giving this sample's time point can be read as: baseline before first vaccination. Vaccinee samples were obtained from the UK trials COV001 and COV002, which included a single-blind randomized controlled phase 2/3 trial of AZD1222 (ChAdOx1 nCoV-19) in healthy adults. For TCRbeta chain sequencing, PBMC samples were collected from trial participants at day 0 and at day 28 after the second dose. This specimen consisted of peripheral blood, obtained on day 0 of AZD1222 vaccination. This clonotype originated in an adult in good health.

CDR3 sequence: CASKREAYNEQFF. The sequenced DNA is TGTGCCAGCAAAAGAGAGGCGTACAATGAGCAGTTCTTC. The sequence is built from TRBV2 and TRBJ2-1; the D gene cannot be resolved reliably. The germline ends are 11 bases apart after V is trimmed by 7 bases and J by 4 bases. From the cysteine up to the phenylalanine, the CDR3 has a length of 13 residues. The only DNA kept is the CDR3, 39 bases in frame from the first base. Via the germline V gene, CDR1 is SNHLY and CDR2 FYNNEI.